Detailed here is one TCR beta chain. These data are taken from a study of T cell clones after liver transplantation. Whole-study context: TCRbeta sequencing after a pre-transplant mixed lymphocyte reaction identified graft-donor-reactive clones, later tracked in post-transplant blood.

CDR1 is SGHAT and CDR2 is FQNNGV in the germline V gene. Trimming shortened V by 3 bases and J by 3 bases, and 15 bases separated the two germline ends. There are 15 residues in the CDR3. Profiling relied on immunoSEQ multiplex PCR, and the TCRdb table lists in-frame clones only, not all of them. The top ten hold around 0.83% of the sample, which has under 150,000 clones, 90% seen once. The sample was CD4+ T cells from blood, taken 12 months after liver transplant. This receptor was obtained from a human patient who received a liver transplant. The graft donor may be the source of some T cells. The chain joins TRBV11-2 to TRBJ2-7, with D perhaps TRBD1 or TRBD2 (5 bases each). CDR3 residues: CASSFPGPSGYEQYF. For the CDR3, the DNA is TGTGCCAGCAGCTTTCCGGGACCCTCAGGCTACGAGCAGTACTTC.